Following are 13 T cell receptor beta chains from one sample sequenced in a study of Ad26.COV2.S vaccination and SARS-CoV-2 variants. Treatment noted: around 19 received Ad26.COV2.S at low or high dose, single or two shots; roughly 5 received placebo; per-sample allocation not given. Day 63 following the first vaccine or placebo injection was when the samples were taken. TCRdb keeps only in-frame clones here, not all; method: immunoSEQ multiplex PCR. The table shows 290,000 or so clones, with 87% occurring only once. The material sequenced was peripheral blood, taken in a trial of Ad26.COV2.S vaccine versus placebo. These receptor sequences come from a person aged 18-60 years who received the Ad26.COV2.S COVID-19 vaccine or a placebo.

This clone has just one count. V and J are TRBV6-5 and TRBJ1-1, with 7 nucleotides matching TRBD1. CDR1 and CDR2 (germline): MNHEY, SVGAGI. The V and J ends lost 0 bases and 5 bases, in that order; junction bases with no gene match: 3. The length of the CDR3 is 14 residues. CDR3 amino acids: CASSYSRGETEAFF. As DNA, the CDR3 is TGTGCCAGCAGTTACTCCAGGGGGGAGACTGAAGCTTTCTTT.

This rearrangement joins TRBV12-3 or TRBV12-4 to TRBJ1-2, with TRBD1 identical over 7 bases. This CDR3 has 13 residues. V shed 5 bases, J shed 8 bases, and the junction held 8 bases outside the gene matches. The CDR3 DNA reads as TGTGCCAGCAGTCCCTACAGGGGACGCGGCTACACCTTC. It encodes CASSPYRGRGYTF.

The CDR3 DNA reads as TGTGCCAGCAGACCACGACAGGGGGCGGGTGGGGCCAACGTCCTGACTTTC. Amino acid sequence: CASRPRQGAGGANVLTF. The chain has TRBV7-2 and TRBJ2-6; 10 positions agree with TRBD1. The CDR3 contains 17 residues. CDR1 SGHTA and CDR2 FQGNSA come from the germline V gene. V lost 6 bases and J lost 3; bases outside the gene matches: 8.

V is TRBV5-1 and J is TRBJ1-1, with D tentatively TRBD1 (6 bases). This CDR3 contains 13 residues. V lost 4 bases and J lost 1, with 8 bases in between. Germline loops: CDR1 SGHRS, CDR2 YFSETQ. CDR3 DNA sequence: TGCGCCAGCAGCGCGACAGGGAACACTGAAGCTTTCTTT. This translates into CASSATGNTEAFF.

This clone appeared a single time. The chain has TRBV29-1 and TRBJ1-4; D might be TRBD1 (6 bases). The CDR3 runs to 15 residues. V lost 5 bases and J 0 bases, leaving 13 bases between the germline ends. CDR1 is SQVTM, CDR2 ANQGSEA, per germline. CDR3 nucleotide sequence: TGCAGCGTTCGGGGGGGCTTTGCAACTAATGAAAAACTGTTTTTT. Amino acid sequence: CSVRGGFATNEKLFF.

V usage is TRBV11-2 and J usage is TRBJ2-1, with TRBD2 matching 15 bases. Trimming removed 1 base from V and 5 bases from J; junction bases left unmatched: 0. CDR1 and CDR2 from the germline V gene are SGHAT and FQNNGV. The CDR3 runs to 16 residues. CDR3 sequence reads: CASSLGTSGRDNEQFF. In DNA form, the CDR3 reads TGTGCCAGCAGCTTAGGGACTAGCGGGAGGGACAATGAGCAGTTCTTC. Full variable domain (rest looked up from reference TRBV11-2 and TRBJ2-1): EAGVAQSPRYKIIEKRQSVAFWCNPISGHATLYWYQQILGQGPKLLIQFQNNGVVDDSQLPKDRFSAERLKGVDSTLKIQPAKLEDSAVYLCASSLGTSGRDNEQFFGPGTRLTVL.

This clone was seen a handful of times. V is TRBV13 and J is TRBJ1-1; TRBD1 is a possible D gene (5 bases). Germline V lookup: CDR1 PRHDT, CDR2 FYEKMQ (reference sequence). This CDR3 is built from 16 residues. V gave up 4 bases and J gave up 8 bases, with 23 bases separating them. Here the CDR3 DNA reads TGTGCCAGCAGCTCAAGGGGTCTTTTGGTCGCGGTCGAAGCTTTCTTT. Amino acid sequence: CASSSRGLLVAVEAFF.

V is TRBV2 and J is TRBJ1-1, with 10 positions matching TRBD1. Germline V gene sequence: CDR1 SNHLY, CDR2 FYNNEI. J lost 4 bases, V lost 6 bases, and 5 bases had no gene match. This CDR3 region has 14 residues. In nucleotides, the CDR3 is TGTGCCAGCAGCCAGGGACAGGGGCCCACTGAAGCTTTCTTT. Its translation is CASSQGQGPTEAFF. Together with reference TRBV2 and TRBJ1-1, the CDR3 gives the full variable domain: EPEVTQTPSHQVTQMGQEVILRCVPISNHLYFYWYRQILGQKVEFLVSFYNNEISEKSEIFDDQFSVERPDGSNFTLKIRSTKLEDSAMYFCASSQGQGPTEAFFGQGTRLTVV.

This clone appeared once. The chain has TRBV4-3 and TRBJ2-1, with 12 bases fitting TRBD2. The germline CDR1 and CDR2 sequences are LGHNA and YSLEER. This CDR3 contains 16 residues. Trimming removed 0 bases from V and 7 bases from J; junction bases left unmatched: 4. The CDR3 here is CASSQEGLAGGNEQFF. The CDR3, as DNA: TGCGCCAGCAGCCAAGAGGGCCTAGCGGGGGGGAATGAGCAGTTCTTC.

This rearrangement joins TRBV18 to TRBJ2-1, with 12 nucleotides matching TRBD1. V lost 4 bases and J lost 6; bases outside the gene matches: 4. The germline gives CDR1 KGHSH, CDR2 LQKENI. The CDR3 is made up of 15 amino acids. The CDR3 nucleotides are TGTGCCAGCTCACTCCCGGGACAGGGGGCCAATGAGCAGTTCTTC. Translating gives CASSLPGQGANEQFF.

The chain recombines TRBV7-2 with TRBJ1-3; D gene ambiguous. Germline V lookup: CDR1 SGHTA, CDR2 FQGNSA. The CDR3 covers 16 residues. With 5 bases removed from V and 0 bases from J, the gap between germline ends came to 14 bases. CDR3 sequence: CASSGDETSSGNTIYF. CDR3 bases: TGTGCCAGCAGCGGAGACGAGACAAGCTCTGGAAACACCATATATTTT.

About this clone: The same CDR3 also results from other DNA sequences found in this sample. V gene TRBV19 combines with J gene TRBJ1-3, with TRBD1 as a possible D gene (5 bases). Germline assignment: CDR1 LNHDA and CDR2 SQIVND (reference sequence). The V end lost 4 bases, the J end lost 0 bases, and 7 bases lay between the germline ends. The CDR3 contains 14 residues. CDR3 bases: TGTGCCAGTAGTACAGGGAGCTCTGGAAACACCATATATTTT. Translating it yields CASSTGSSGNTIYF.

The V gene is TRBV5-1, the J gene TRBJ1-3, with D uncertain. The V end lost 0 bases, the J end lost 0 bases, and 10 bases lay between the germline ends. Germline V gives CDR1 SGHRS, CDR2 YFSETQ. The CDR3 runs 16 residues. The CDR3: CASSLGDVVSGNTIYF. CDR3 bases: TGCGCCAGCAGCTTGGGCGACGTCGTCTCTGGAAACACCATATATTTT.